This TCR beta chain derives from a study of T cells in Graves' hyperthyroidism and ophthalmopathy. Amplification targeted TCR beta CDR3 regions from RNA transcripts. The HTBI primer set drove a first-round RT-PCR of the TCR CDR3. TCRdb redid the calling of the multiplex PCR reads with MiXCR, one entry per CDR3 protein. The sample includes about half a million distinct CDR3 sequences, less than 25% of them seen just once. This clonotype has a count of ten or more. V gave up 2 bases and J gave up 0 bases; unmatched junction bases: 6. The length of the CDR3 is 17 residues. The clonotype originates from a man between 18 and 29 years old with Graves' hyperthyroidism. V usage is TRBV12-3 or TRBV12-4 and J usage is TRBJ1-3, with 8 bases matching TRBD1. The sample consisted of blood. CDR3 in DNA: TGTGCCAGCAGTTTACGGATCGGACAGGGCTCTGGAAACACCATATATTTT. It specifies CASSLRIGQGSGNTIYF.